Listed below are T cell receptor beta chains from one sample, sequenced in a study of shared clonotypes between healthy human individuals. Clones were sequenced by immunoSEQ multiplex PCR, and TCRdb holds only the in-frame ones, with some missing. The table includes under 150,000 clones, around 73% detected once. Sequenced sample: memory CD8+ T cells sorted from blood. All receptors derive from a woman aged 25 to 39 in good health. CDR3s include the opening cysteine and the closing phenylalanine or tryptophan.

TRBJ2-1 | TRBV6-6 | CASSYSGWDEQFF
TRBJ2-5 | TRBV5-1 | CASSANQETQYF
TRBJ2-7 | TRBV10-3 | CAIRASERLRDEQYF
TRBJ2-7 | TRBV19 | CASSMALAGVYEQYF
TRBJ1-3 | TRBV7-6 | CASSLTGESNTIYF
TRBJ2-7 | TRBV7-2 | CASSDSGGPSYEQYF
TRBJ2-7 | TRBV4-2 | CASSPEEREYDEQYF
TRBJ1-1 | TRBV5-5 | CASSFLPNTEAFF
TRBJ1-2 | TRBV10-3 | CAISELMRGGGPSIYGYTF
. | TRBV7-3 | CASSLYQGSSYEQYF
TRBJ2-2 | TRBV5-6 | CASSFGLTLPVNTGELFF
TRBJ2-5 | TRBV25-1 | CASSDTGAGGKQETQYF
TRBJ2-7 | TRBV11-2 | CASSPRSLGTPFYYEQYF
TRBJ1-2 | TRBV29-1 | CSVESVVPISLGAGYTF
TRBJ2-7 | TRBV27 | CASSITDREEQYF
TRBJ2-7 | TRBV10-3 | CAISVGLAGQYEQYF
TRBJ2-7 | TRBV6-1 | CASSDWGLAGAEQYF
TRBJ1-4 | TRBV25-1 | CASSVAGGQGGEKLFF
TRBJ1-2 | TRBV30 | CAWSSLGGYTF
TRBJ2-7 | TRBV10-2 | CASRPGGPSSYEQYF
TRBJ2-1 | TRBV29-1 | CSVGQSYNEQFF
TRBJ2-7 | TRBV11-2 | CASSLFSSYEQYF
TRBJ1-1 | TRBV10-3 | CAISDGGTTEAFF
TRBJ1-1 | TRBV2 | CASSVGEAFF
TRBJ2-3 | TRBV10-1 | CASSEREPTTDTQYF
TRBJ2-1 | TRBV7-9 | CASSSSPGGFNEQFF
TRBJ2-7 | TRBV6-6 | CASSYLAGGKYEQYF
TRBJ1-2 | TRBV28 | CASSSRVGGRTFNYGYTF
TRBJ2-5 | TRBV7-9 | CASSALVEGELETQYF
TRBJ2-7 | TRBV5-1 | CASSLVVLAGALAVDEQYF
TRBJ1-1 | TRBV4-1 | CASSPTTGEYSEAFF
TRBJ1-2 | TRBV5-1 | CASSPMTEVTGYTF
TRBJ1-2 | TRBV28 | CASSLGPDRLDNGYTF
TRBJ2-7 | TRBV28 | CASSLHPGGSFEQYF
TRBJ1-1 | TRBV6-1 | CASSVVQGPEAFF
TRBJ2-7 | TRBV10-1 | CASSDSYEQYF
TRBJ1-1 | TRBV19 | CASSIDRVWSASMNTEAFF
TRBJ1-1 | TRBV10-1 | CASTQVGGLPGLLIF
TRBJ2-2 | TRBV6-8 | CASRQPSSGTSGRALGELFF
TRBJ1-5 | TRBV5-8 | CASSLGVWVDQPQHF
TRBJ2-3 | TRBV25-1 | CASLQGPDTQYF
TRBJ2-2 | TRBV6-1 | CASSGDSAAGELFF
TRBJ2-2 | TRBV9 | CASTHGRDNTGELFF
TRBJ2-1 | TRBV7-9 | CASSSGGGPAHNEQFF
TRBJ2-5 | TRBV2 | CASSERRETQYF
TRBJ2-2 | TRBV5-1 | CASSRGTSGANTGELFF
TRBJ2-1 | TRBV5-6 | CASSPGSMRGEQFF
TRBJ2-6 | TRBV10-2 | CASSEPGAGANVLTF
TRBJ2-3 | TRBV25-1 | CASTTPGQGADTQYF
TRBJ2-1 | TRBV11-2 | CASSLFPAVAEQFF
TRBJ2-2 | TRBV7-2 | CASSTSTRNTGELFF
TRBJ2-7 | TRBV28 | CASSSPRVASGLYEQYF
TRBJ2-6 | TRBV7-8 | CASSPRTGSGANVLTF
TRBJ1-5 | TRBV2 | CASATGRNQPQHF